What follows are 20 T cell receptor beta chains derived from one specimen sequenced in a study of a mutant IDH1 vaccine in newly diagnosed glioma (dated by TCRdb to the early 2020s). Their cognate antigens are unknown. Receptor libraries were prepared by the immunoSEQ multiplex PCR assay. TCRdb obtained this table from immuneACCESS and retained in-frame rearrangements with V and J assigned. These tables miss some clones; where compared with another copy, unresolved V genes account for less than half of the shortfall, and the remainder is unexplained. This sample holds around 50,000 clones; approximately 88% were observed only once. Roughly 4.3% of the sample belongs to the ten largest clones. The time point label of this sample denotes: week 47, end of study. A 20-mer mutant IDH1 peptide at 300 micrograms in Montanide made up each vaccine dose, which was injected subcutaneously together with topical imiquimod.

The sample was PBMCs, taken from a glioma patient whose treatment included an IDH1 peptide vaccine. Every receptor here comes from a woman aged 25 to 39 with glioma. Some clones in this sample may be carry-over from other donors' samples.

The rearrangement links TRBV4-1 to TRBJ2-7, with 7 bases that match TRBD1. CDR3 length: 16 amino acids. V shed 2 bases and J 7 bases; nucleotides not matched to a gene: 14. CDR1 MGHRA and CDR2 YSYEKL come from the germline V gene. CDR3 sequence: CASSQSGTVPPIEQYF. The CDR3 region has the DNA TGCGCCAGCAGCCAAAGTGGGACAGTACCTCCTATTGAGCAGTACTTC.

This chain links TRBV10-1 with TRBJ2-7; D call uncertain. The germline V gene has CDR1 WNHNN and CDR2 SYGVQD (reference sequence). This CDR3 has 13 amino acids. The V gene lost 2 bases and the J gene lost 4 bases, with 9 bases spanning the gap. CDR3 coding DNA: TGCGCCAGCAGTGAGGGTCCAACTTACGAGCAGTACTTC. It codes for CASSEGPTYEQYF.

V usage is TRBV15 and J usage is TRBJ1-5; 10 bases align to TRBD1. Looked up from germline, CDR1 is LNHNV and CDR2 is YYDKDF (reference sequence). Losses at the gene ends were 0 bases for V and 2 bases for J; bases not matched to a gene: 19. CDR3 length: 22 residues. The CDR3 loop reads CATSRDRAVPGQGFVGNQPQHF. Written as DNA, the CDR3 is TGTGCCACCAGCAGAGATCGCGCAGTCCCGGGACAGGGGTTCGTGGGCAATCAGCCCCAGCATTTT.

This chain connects TRBV13 to TRBJ2-2; the D gene is possibly TRBD1 (6 bases). Between the trimmed V and J ends, which lost 7 bases and 4 bases, there was a span of 16 bases. From germline, CDR1 is PRHDT and CDR2 FYEKMQ (reference sequence). The CDR3 has 15 residues. The chain's CDR3 is CASTPTGWGTGELFF. In DNA form, the CDR3 reads TGTGCCAGCACCCCTACAGGGTGGGGCACCGGGGAGCTGTTTTTT.

This sequence joins TRBV4-2 and TRBJ2-2; the match to TRBD1 covers 8 bases. CDR3 length: 16 residues. V trimming: 4 bases; J trimming: 5 bases; junction bases outside the gene matches: 9. CDR1 is LGHNA, CDR2 YNFKEQ, per germline. The CDR3 DNA reads TGTGCCAGCAGCCCCGCCGCCAGGGGGCAAACCGGGGAGCTGTTTTTT. Amino acids: CASSPAARGQTGELFF.

The chain recombines TRBV27 with TRBJ2-2; D is undetermined. The germline gives CDR1 MNHEY, CDR2 SMNVEV (reference sequence). This CDR3 has 13 amino acids. V was trimmed by 8 bases and J by 0 bases, leaving 7 bases between them. DNA of the CDR3: TGTGCCAGCGCCACAACGAACACCGGGGAGCTGTTTTTT. Protein product: CASATTNTGELFF.

CDR3 residues: CAWKAGPQYNEQFF. The CDR3 nucleotides are TGTGCCTGGAAAGCGGGACCCCAATACAATGAGCAGTTCTTC. The chain links TRBV30 to TRBJ2-1, with 7 positions matching TRBD2. Trimming took 4 bases from V and 4 from J; bases not matched to a gene: 7. The CDR3 is made up of 14 amino acids. CDR1 and CDR2 (germline): GTSNPN, SVGIG (reference sequence).

This clone was seen only once. The V gene is TRBV29-1, the J gene TRBJ2-7; 8 bases fit TRBD1. Germline V gene lookup returns CDR1 SQVTM and CDR2 ANQGSEA. The CDR3 length is 13 residues. CDR3 loop: CRGDRRHSYEQYF. The DNA for the CDR3 is TGCAGGGGGGACAGGCGTCACTCCTACGAGCAGTACTTC.

This chain links TRBV30 with TRBJ1-3, with D uncertain. Germline-derived CDR1 and CDR2 are GTSNPN and SVGIG (reference sequence). With 7 bases removed from V and 3 bases from J, the gap between germline ends came to 13 bases. This CDR3 is built from 13 residues. CDR3 loop: CASSPPVGNTIYF. The CDR3 DNA sequence: TGTGCCTCCTCGCCGCCCGTTGGAAACACCATATATTTT.

The rearrangement links TRBV6-1 to TRBJ1-1; tentative D call: TRBD1 (6 bases). The CDR3 is made up of 13 amino acids. Germline V gives CDR1 MNHNS, CDR2 SASEGT. Trimming left V 11 bases short and J 3 bases short, with 16 bases between. This CDR3 reads CAGGGRRDTEAFF. In nucleotides, the CDR3 is TGTGCCGGAGGGGGACGGAGGGACACTGAAGCTTTCTTT.

The chain joins TRBV28 to TRBJ1-2, with D possibly being TRBD1 (6 bases). This CDR3 is built from 17 residues. Trimming took 8 bases from V and 0 from J, leaving 22 bases between them. The germline CDR1 and CDR2 sequences are MDHEN and SYDVKM. CDR3 nucleotides: TGTGCCAGCTCGAAACCTCGGTGGAGGGGGTCTAACTATGGCTACACCTTC. As protein: CASSKPRWRGSNYGYTF.

This sequence joins TRBV19 and TRBJ1-2, with 9 bases fitting TRBD1. CDR3 length equals 15 residues. Germline lookup yields CDR1 LNHDA and CDR2 SQIVND (reference sequence). Germline trimming cut 5 bases from V and 6 bases from J; bases unmatched to any gene: 10. CDR3 DNA: TGTGCCAGTAGTCGTGGGGACAGGGAAGGACATGGCTACACCTTC. Translating it yields CASSRGDREGHGYTF.

The chain uses TRBV9 and TRBJ2-7, with 7 bases lining up with TRBD1. Per the germline V gene, CDR1 is SGDLS and CDR2 is YYNGEE. This CDR3 region has 13 residues. Trimming removed 3 bases from V and 7 bases from J; junction bases left unmatched: 7. The CDR3 region has the DNA TGTGCCAGCAGCGAGGGGGCGGCTGGGGAGCAGTACTTC. Translating gives CASSEGAAGEQYF. Complete variable domain (other parts from reference TRBV9 and TRBJ2-7): DSGVTQTPKHLITATGQRVTLRCSPRSGDLSVYWYQQSLDQGLQFLIQYYNGEERAKGNILERFSAQQFPDLHSELNLSSLELGDSALYFCASSEGAAGEQYFGPGTRLTVT.

The chain joins TRBV30 to TRBJ2-7; D remains ambiguous. The CDR3 spans 12 residues. Germline CDR1 is GTSNPN and CDR2 is SVGIG (reference sequence). V lost 0 bases, J lost 6 bases, and 9 bases lay in between. The CDR3 sequence: CAWSVRLLEQYF. The CDR3 DNA is TGTGCCTGGAGTGTACGACTTCTCGAGCAGTACTTC.

V gene TRBV7-8 combines with J gene TRBJ1-1; D gene uncertain. Germline V CDR1 and CDR2: SGHVS, FQNEAQ. The CDR3 loop spans 15 amino acids. Trimming left V 2 bases short and J 3 bases short, with 13 bases between. The CDR3 nucleotides read TGTGCCAGCAGCTTATCACGTGCTGGGCACACTGAAGCTTTCTTT. It specifies CASSLSRAGHTEAFF.

The V call is TRBV4-1, the J call TRBJ2-1, with TRBD2 identical over 14 bases. V dropped 8 bases and J dropped 5; count of bases not matched to a gene: 2. The CDR3 extends over 14 amino acids. The germline gives CDR1 MGHRA, CDR2 YSYEKL. CDR3 sequence reads: CASQGLAGDNEQFF. The CDR3 bases are TGCGCCAGCCAGGGACTAGCGGGGGACAATGAGCAGTTCTTC.

The chain is built from TRBV7-9 and TRBJ1-3, with 11 bases lining up with TRBD1. The V segment lost 5 bases and the J segment 4 bases; nucleotides outside the gene matches: 7. CDR3 size: 16 residues. CDR1 and CDR2 (germline): SEHNR, FQNEAQ (reference sequence). DNA for the CDR3: TGTGCCAGCAGCCTTTCGGGGACAGGGGGAGGAAACACCATATATTTT. The encoded protein is CASSLSGTGGGNTIYF.

This clone was found once. The V and J genes are TRBV7-9 and TRBJ1-3; TRBD1 might be the D (6 bases). The CDR3 extends over 15 amino acids. The germline gives CDR1 SEHNR, CDR2 FQNEAQ (reference sequence). The V end was cut by 5 bases, the J end by 0 bases, with 11 bases between. CDR3 in amino acids: CASSTRGSSGNTIYF. The CDR3, as DNA: TGTGCCAGCAGCACAAGGGGGAGCTCTGGAAACACCATATATTTT.

V usage is TRBV5-4 and J usage is TRBJ2-7; D might be TRBD1 or TRBD2, each matching 5 bases. The CDR3 has 15 residues. CDR1 is SGHNT, CDR2 YYREEE, per germline (reference sequence). Deletions cut 4 bases from V and 6 bases from J, with 20 bases between. The CDR3 coding sequence is TGTGCCAGCAGCCCAGGGTCCTCCCCCCGGGGCGAGCAGTACTTC. It is translated as CASSPGSSPRGEQYF.

The rearrangement uses TRBV25-1 and TRBJ2-5, with D possibly matching TRBD2 (6 bases). The CDR3 runs to 15 residues. Germline CDR1 and CDR2: MGHDK and SYGVNS. V lost 2 bases and J lost 5, with 15 bases in between. CDR3 in amino acids: CASSEGGGARETQYF. The CDR3 nucleotides read TGTGCCAGCAGTGAAGGTGGAGGGGCCAGGGAGACCCAGTACTTC.